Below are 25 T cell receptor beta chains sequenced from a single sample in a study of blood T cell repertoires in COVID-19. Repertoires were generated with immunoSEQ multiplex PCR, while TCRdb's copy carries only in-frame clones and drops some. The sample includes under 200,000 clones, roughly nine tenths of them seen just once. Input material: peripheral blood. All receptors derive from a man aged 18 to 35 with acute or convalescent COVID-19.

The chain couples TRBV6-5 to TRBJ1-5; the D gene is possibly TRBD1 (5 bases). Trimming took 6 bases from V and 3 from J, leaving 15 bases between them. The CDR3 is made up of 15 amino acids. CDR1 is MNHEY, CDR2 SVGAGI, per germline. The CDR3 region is CASRQKDRDNQPQHF. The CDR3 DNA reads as TGTGCCAGCAGACAAAAAGACAGAGACAATCAGCCCCAGCATTTT.

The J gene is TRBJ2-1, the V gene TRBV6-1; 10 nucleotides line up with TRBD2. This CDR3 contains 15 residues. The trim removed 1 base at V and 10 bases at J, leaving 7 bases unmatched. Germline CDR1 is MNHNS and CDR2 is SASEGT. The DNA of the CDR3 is TGTGCCAGCAGTGAAGAGGCTAGCGGGGGAGGGGAGCAGTTCTTC. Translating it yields CASSEEASGGGEQFF.

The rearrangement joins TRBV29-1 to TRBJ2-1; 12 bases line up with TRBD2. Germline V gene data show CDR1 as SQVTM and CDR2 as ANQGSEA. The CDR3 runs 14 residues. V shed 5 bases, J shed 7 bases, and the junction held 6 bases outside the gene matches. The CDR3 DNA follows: TGCAGCGTTCCCGGACTAGCGGGGATAAATGAGCAGTTCTTC. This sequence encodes CSVPGLAGINEQFF.

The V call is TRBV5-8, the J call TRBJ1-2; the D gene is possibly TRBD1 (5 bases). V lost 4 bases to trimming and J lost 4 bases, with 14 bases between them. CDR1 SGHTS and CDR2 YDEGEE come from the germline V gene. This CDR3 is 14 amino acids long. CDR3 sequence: CASSQADSGYGYTF. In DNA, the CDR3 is TGTGCCAGCAGCCAGGCTGACAGTGGCTATGGCTACACCTTC.

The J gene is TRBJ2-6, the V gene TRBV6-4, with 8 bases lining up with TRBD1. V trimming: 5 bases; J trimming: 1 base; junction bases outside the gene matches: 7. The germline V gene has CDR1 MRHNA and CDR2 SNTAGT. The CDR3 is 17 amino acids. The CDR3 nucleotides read TGTGCCAGCAGTCTGGACAGGGTAAAGTCTGGGGCCAACGTCCTGACTTTC. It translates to CASSLDRVKSGANVLTF.

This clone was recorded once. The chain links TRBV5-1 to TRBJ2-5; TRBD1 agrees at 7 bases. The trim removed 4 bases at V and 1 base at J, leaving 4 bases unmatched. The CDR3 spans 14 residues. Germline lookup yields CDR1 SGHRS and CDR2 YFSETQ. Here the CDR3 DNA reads TGCGCCAGCAGCGGGGGACAGTTCCAAGAGACCCAGTACTTC. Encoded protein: CASSGGQFQETQYF.

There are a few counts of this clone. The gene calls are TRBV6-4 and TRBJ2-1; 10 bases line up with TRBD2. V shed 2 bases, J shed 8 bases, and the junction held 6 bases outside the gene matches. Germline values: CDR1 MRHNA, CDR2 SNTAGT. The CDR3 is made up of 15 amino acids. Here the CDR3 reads CASSDQRGGVDEQFF. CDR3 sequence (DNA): TGTGCCAGCAGTGACCAGCGGGGGGGCGTGGATGAGCAGTTCTTC.

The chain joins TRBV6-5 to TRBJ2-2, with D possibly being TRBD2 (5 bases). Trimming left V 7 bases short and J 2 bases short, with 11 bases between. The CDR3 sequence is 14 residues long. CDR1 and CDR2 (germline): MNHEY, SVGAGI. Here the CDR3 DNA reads TGTGCCAGCAAGGAGCGGCTTAACACCGGGGAGCTGTTTTTT. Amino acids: CASKERLNTGELFF.

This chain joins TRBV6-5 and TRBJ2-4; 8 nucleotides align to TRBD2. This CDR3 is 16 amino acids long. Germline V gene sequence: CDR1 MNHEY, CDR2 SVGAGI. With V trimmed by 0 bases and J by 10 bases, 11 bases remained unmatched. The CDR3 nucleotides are TGTGCCAGCAGTTACTCCGCGGGGGGCCCAGAGGAAATTCAGTACTTC. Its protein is CASSYSAGGPEEIQYF.

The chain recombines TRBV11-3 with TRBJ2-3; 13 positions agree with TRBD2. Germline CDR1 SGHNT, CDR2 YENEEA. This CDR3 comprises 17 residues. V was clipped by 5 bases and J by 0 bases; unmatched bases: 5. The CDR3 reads CASSPGLAGASTDTQYF. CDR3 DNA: TGTGCCAGCAGCCCCGGACTAGCGGGAGCCAGCACAGATACGCAGTATTTT.

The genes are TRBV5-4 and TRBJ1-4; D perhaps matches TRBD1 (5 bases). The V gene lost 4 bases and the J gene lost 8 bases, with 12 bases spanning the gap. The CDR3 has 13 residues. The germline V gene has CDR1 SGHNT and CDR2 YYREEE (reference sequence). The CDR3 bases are TGTGCCAGCAGCCAGGGATTTGGGGAAAAACTGTTTTTT. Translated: CASSQGFGEKLFF.

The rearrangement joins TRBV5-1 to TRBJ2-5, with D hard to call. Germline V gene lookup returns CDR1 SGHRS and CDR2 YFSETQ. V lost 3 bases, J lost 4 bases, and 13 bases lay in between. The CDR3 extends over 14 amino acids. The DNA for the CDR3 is TGCGCCAGCAGCTACTGGGCTGGTGGAGAGACCCAGTACTTC. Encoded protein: CASSYWAGGETQYF.

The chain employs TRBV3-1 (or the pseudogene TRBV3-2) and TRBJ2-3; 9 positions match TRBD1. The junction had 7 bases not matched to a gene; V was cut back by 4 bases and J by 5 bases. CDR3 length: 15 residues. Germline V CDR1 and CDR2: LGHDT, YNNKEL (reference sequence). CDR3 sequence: CASSPGQGWGDTQYF. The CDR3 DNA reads TGTGCCAGCAGCCCAGGACAGGGGTGGGGAGATACGCAGTATTTT.

The CDR3 reads CASSPHGGANEQYV. The CDR3 DNA reads as TGTGCCAGCAGCCCCCACGGGGGGGCCAACGAGCAGTACGTC. This chain uses TRBV11-1 with TRBJ2-7; 8 bases are a match to TRBD2. There are 14 residues in the CDR3. With 5 bases clipped from V and 5 bases from J, the junction kept 8 bases outside the gene matches. The germline V gene has CDR1 SGHAT and CDR2 FQDESV (reference sequence).

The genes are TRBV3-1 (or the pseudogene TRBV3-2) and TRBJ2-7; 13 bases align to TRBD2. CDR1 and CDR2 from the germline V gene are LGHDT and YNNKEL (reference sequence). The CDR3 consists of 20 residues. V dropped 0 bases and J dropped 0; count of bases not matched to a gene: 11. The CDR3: CASSQDQYTSGGASSYEQYF. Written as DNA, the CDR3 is TGTGCCAGCAGCCAAGATCAGTATACTAGCGGGGGGGCTAGCTCCTACGAGCAGTACTTC.

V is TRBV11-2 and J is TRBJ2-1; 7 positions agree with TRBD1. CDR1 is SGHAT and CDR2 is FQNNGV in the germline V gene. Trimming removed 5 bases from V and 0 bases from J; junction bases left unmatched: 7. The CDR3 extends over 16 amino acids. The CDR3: CASSPRTGSSYNEQFF. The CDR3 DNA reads TGTGCCAGCAGCCCACGGACAGGCAGCTCCTACAATGAGCAGTTCTTC.

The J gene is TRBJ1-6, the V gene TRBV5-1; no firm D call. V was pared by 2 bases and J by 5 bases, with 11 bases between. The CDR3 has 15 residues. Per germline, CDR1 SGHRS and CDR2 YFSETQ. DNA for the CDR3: TGCGCCAGCAGCTTTGCCCTGATAGATAATTCACCCCTCCACTTT. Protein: CASSFALIDNSPLHF.

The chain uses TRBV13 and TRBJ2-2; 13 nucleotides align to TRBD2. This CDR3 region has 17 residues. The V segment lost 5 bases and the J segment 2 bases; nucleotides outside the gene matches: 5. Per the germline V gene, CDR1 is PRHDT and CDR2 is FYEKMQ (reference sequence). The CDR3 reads CASSPRTSGGNTGELFF. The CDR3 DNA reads TGTGCCAGCAGCCCGCGGACTAGCGGGGGCAACACCGGGGAGCTGTTTTTT. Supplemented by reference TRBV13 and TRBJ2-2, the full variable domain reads AAGVIQSPRHLIKEKRETATLKCYPIPRHDTVYWYQQGPGQDPQFLISFYEKMQSDKGSIPDRFSAQQFSDYHSELNMSSLELGDSALYFCASSPRTSGGNTGELFFGEGSRLTVL.

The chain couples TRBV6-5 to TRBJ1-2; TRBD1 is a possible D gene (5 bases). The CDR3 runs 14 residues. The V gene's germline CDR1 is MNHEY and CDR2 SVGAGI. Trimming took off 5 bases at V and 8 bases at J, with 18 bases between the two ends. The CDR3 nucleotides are TGTGCCAGCAGTCCAGGTGGGGGAGCGGGAGGCTACACCTTC. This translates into CASSPGGGAGGYTF.

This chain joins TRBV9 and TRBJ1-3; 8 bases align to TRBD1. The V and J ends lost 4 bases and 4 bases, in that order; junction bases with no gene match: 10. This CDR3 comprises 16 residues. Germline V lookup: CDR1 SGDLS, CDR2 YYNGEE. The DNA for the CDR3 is TGTGCCAGCAGCTACGGACAGGGCTACTCGGGAAACACCATATATTTT. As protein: CASSYGQGYSGNTIYF.

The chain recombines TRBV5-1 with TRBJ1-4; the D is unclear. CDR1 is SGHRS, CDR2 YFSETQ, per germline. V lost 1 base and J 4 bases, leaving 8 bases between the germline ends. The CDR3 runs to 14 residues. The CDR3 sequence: CASSLSQVNEKLFF. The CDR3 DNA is TGCGCCAGCAGCTTGAGTCAGGTTAATGAAAAACTGTTTTTT.

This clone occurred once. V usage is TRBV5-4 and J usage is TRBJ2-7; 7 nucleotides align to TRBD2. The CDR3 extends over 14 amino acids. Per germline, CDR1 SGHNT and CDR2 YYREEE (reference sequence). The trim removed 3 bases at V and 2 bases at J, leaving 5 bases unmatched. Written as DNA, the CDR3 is TGTGCCAGCAGCTCCACTAGCGTCCCCTACGAGCAGTACTTC. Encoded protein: CASSSTSVPYEQYF.

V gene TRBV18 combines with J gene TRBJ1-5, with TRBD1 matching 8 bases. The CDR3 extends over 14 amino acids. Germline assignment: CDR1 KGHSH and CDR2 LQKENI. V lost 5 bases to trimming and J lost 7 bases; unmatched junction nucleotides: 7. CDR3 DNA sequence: TGTGCCAGCTCAACTCAGGGGGCCAAACAGCCCCAGCATTTT. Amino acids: CASSTQGAKQPQHF.

The DNA of the CDR3 is TGTGCCAGCATCTCAGGGGCATCTAATGAAAAACTGTTTTTT. It yields the protein CASISGASNEKLFF. The rearrangement uses TRBV2 and TRBJ1-4; TRBD1 is a possible D gene (6 bases). V lost 7 bases to trimming and J lost 3 bases, with 12 bases between them. Germline V gene lookup returns CDR1 SNHLY and CDR2 FYNNEI. The CDR3 has 14 residues.

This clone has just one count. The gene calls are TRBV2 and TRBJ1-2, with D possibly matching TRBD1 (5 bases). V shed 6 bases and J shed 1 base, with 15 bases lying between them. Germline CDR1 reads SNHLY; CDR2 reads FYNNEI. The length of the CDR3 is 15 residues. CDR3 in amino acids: CASSDQGIGNYGYTF. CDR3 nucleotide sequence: TGTGCCAGCAGCGACCAGGGTATAGGTAACTATGGCTACACCTTC.